Listed below are T cell receptor beta chains from one sample, sequenced in a study of T-cell reconstitution after alpha-beta-depleted transplantation in children. TCRdb recomputed calls from the PCR reads with MiXCR, one row per CDR3 protein. The repertoire consists of about 540,000 distinct CDR3 sequences, with about 17% occurring once and the leading ten covering more than 2.5%. Sequenced material: PBMCs from the stem cell graft donor, taken from the stem cell graft. The receptors were gathered from a human donor who donated a stem cell graft to a child with acute lymphoblastic leukemia. Both conserved end residues are part of each CDR3. Each record gives: clone size, V gene, J gene, D gene, CDR3 length, CDR3 DNA, CDR3 protein. A D gene is named only where the DNA matches it firmly. Clone size is shown for a subset of rows, as once, few, many or a class of expanded clone.

abundance: .; v_gene: TRBV6-1; j_gene: TRBJ1-5; d_gene: .; len: 13; CDR3nt: TGTGCCAGCAGTAGCGTTGCTCAGGGATCCCAGCATTTT; CDR3aa: CASSSVAQGSQHF
abundance: .; v_gene: TRBV29-1; j_gene: TRBJ1-1; d_gene: .; len: 12; CDR3nt: TGCAGCGTTGAGGACAGCCCCACTGAAGCTTTCTTT; CDR3aa: CSVEDSPTEAFF
abundance: .; v_gene: TRBV20-1; j_gene: TRBJ1-5; d_gene: .; len: 14; CDR3nt: TGCAGTGCTAGTTTTTGGGGACCCCATCAGCCCCAGCATTTT; CDR3aa: CSASFWGPHQPQHF
abundance: few; v_gene: TRBV20-1; j_gene: TRBJ1-1; d_gene: .; len: 14; CDR3nt: TGCAGTGCTAGTTCCAGGACCATGAACACTGAAGCTTTCTTT; CDR3aa: CSASSRTMNTEAFF
abundance: .; v_gene: TRBV29-1; j_gene: TRBJ2-7; d_gene: TRBD2; len: 12; CDR3nt: TGCAGCGTTGACAGCGGGGACTACGAGCAGTACTTC; CDR3aa: CSVDSGDYEQYF
abundance: few; v_gene: TRBV7-9; j_gene: TRBJ1-1; d_gene: .; len: 14; CDR3nt: TGTGCCAGCAGCCGCGGAGGGGTGAACACTGAAGCTTTCTTT; CDR3aa: CASSRGGVNTEAFF
abundance: few; v_gene: TRBV5-6; j_gene: TRBJ2-1; d_gene: TRBD2; len: 16; CDR3nt: TGTGCCAGCAGCCCAACCCCACTAGCGGGGTACAATGAGCAGTTCTTC; CDR3aa: CASSPTPLAGYNEQFF
abundance: few; v_gene: TRBV3-1; j_gene: TRBJ1-6; d_gene: .; len: 15; CDR3nt: TGTGCCAGCAGCCACGGGAGTGCGGGACCTGCACCCCTCCACTTT; CDR3aa: CASSHGSAGPAPLHF
abundance: few; v_gene: TRBV27; j_gene: TRBJ1-1; d_gene: .; len: 13; CDR3nt: TGTGCCAGCACCCGGGGGGAGAACACTGAAGCTTTCTTT; CDR3aa: CASTRGENTEAFF
abundance: few; v_gene: TRBV18; j_gene: TRBJ2-1; d_gene: TRBD2; len: 18; CDR3nt: TGTGCCAGCTCACCAGGGACTAGCGGCCTCAGCTCCTACAATGAGCAGTTCTTC; CDR3aa: CASSPGTSGLSSYNEQFF
abundance: few; v_gene: TRBV30; j_gene: TRBJ2-3; d_gene: .; len: 15; CDR3nt: TGTGCCTGGAATGGACCCAGGGGACGCACAGATACGCAGTATTTT; CDR3aa: CAWNGPRGRTDTQYF
abundance: .; v_gene: TRBV20-1; j_gene: TRBJ2-5; d_gene: .; len: 15; CDR3nt: TGCAGTGCTAACGACCCGGGGGGCTTGGGAGAGACCCAGTACTTC; CDR3aa: CSANDPGGLGETQYF
abundance: .; v_gene: TRBV11-3; j_gene: TRBJ2-1; d_gene: TRBD2; len: 16; CDR3nt: TGTGCCAGCAGCTTAGATTCGGGACTAGCGAAGAATGAGCAGTTCTTC; CDR3aa: CASSLDSGLAKNEQFF
abundance: .; v_gene: TRBV18; j_gene: TRBJ2-4; d_gene: .; len: 15; CDR3nt: TGTGCCAGCTCACCAGAAACAGGGCACAAAAACATTCAGTACTTC; CDR3aa: CASSPETGHKNIQYF
abundance: .; v_gene: TRBV20-1; j_gene: TRBJ2-3; d_gene: TRBD2; len: 15; CDR3nt: TGCAGTGCTAGTACTAGCGGGAGACCTTTCGTCGCGCAGTATTTT; CDR3aa: CSASTSGRPFVAQYF
abundance: .; v_gene: TRBV5-5; j_gene: TRBJ1-1; d_gene: .; len: 15; CDR3nt: TGTGCCAGAAGCGCCCTAGAAGGGGCGAACACTGAAGCTTTCTTT; CDR3aa: CARSALEGANTEAFF
abundance: .; v_gene: TRBV12-3/TRBV12-4; j_gene: TRBJ1-2; d_gene: .; len: 14; CDR3nt: TGTGCCAGCAGACCCAGGGGTACTTACTATGGCTACACCTTC; CDR3aa: CASRPRGTYYGYTF
abundance: .; v_gene: TRBV7-9; j_gene: TRBJ2-7; d_gene: .; len: 11; CDR3nt: TGTGCCAGCAGCCGGGGGCGCGAGCAGTACTTC; CDR3aa: CASSRGREQYF
abundance: .; v_gene: TRBV6-5; j_gene: TRBJ2-1; d_gene: .; len: 14; CDR3nt: TGTGCCAGCAGTTACTACAGGCGAAGCAATGAGCAGTTCTTC; CDR3aa: CASSYYRRSNEQFF
abundance: .; v_gene: TRBV12-3/TRBV12-4; j_gene: TRBJ2-7; d_gene: .; len: 15; CDR3nt: TGTGCCAGCAGGGATTTTGGGGTCCCAACCTACGAGCAGTACTTC; CDR3aa: CASRDFGVPTYEQYF
abundance: .; v_gene: TRBV2; j_gene: TRBJ2-1; d_gene: .; len: 14; CDR3nt: TGTGCCACCCCATCTAGCTATGATATCAATGAGCAGTTCTTC; CDR3aa: CATPSSYDINEQFF
abundance: many; v_gene: TRBV5-6; j_gene: TRBJ2-5; d_gene: .; len: 14; CDR3nt: TGTGCCAGCAGCTTGCAGGGGGGGCAAGAGACCCAGTACTTC; CDR3aa: CASSLQGGQETQYF
abundance: .; v_gene: TRBV5-1; j_gene: TRBJ1-1; d_gene: TRBD1; len: 14; CDR3nt: TGCGCCAGCAGCTTTGAGGGGGCTGCCACTGAAGCTTTCTTT; CDR3aa: CASSFEGAATEAFF
abundance: .; v_gene: TRBV12-3/TRBV12-4; j_gene: TRBJ1-5; d_gene: .; len: 16; CDR3nt: TGTGCCAGCAGTTTAATATGGGGGGGCAGCAATCAGCCCCAGCATTTT; CDR3aa: CASSLIWGGSNQPQHF
abundance: few; v_gene: TRBV11-2; j_gene: TRBJ1-5; d_gene: .; len: 16; CDR3nt: TGTGCCAGCAGCTTAGAATGGGGGGGCGGCAATCAGCCCCAGCATTTT; CDR3aa: CASSLEWGGGNQPQHF
abundance: .; v_gene: TRBV4-1; j_gene: TRBJ2-5; d_gene: .; len: 15; CDR3nt: TGCGCCAGCAGCCAAGTGGCCGGGTTCCAAGAGACCCAGTACTTC; CDR3aa: CASSQVAGFQETQYF
abundance: few; v_gene: TRBV4-1; j_gene: TRBJ1-1; d_gene: .; len: 14; CDR3nt: TGCGCCAGCAGCCAACTTTTTAATCCCACTGAAGCTTTCTTT; CDR3aa: CASSQLFNPTEAFF
abundance: .; v_gene: TRBV7-6; j_gene: TRBJ1-6; d_gene: .; len: 14; CDR3nt: TGTGCCAGCAGCTACGGTCCTACTCAGGCTCCCCTCCACTTT; CDR3aa: CASSYGPTQAPLHF
abundance: .; v_gene: TRBV9; j_gene: TRBJ1-6; d_gene: TRBD1; len: 18; CDR3nt: TGTGCCAGCAGCCCTAGGGACAGGGGGCTTAGGGATAATTCACCCCTCCACTTT; CDR3aa: CASSPRDRGLRDNSPLHF
abundance: few; v_gene: TRBV24-1; j_gene: TRBJ2-1; d_gene: .; len: 14; CDR3nt: TGTGCCACCGTACAAGGGTCGGGCTACAATGAGCAGTTCTTC; CDR3aa: CATVQGSGYNEQFF
abundance: .; v_gene: TRBV7-7; j_gene: TRBJ2-2; d_gene: .; len: 15; CDR3nt: TGTGCCAGCAGCTTACGGCACGGGAACACCGGGGAGCTGTTTTTT; CDR3aa: CASSLRHGNTGELFF
abundance: .; v_gene: TRBV5-1; j_gene: TRBJ1-4; d_gene: .; len: 15; CDR3nt: TGCGCCAGCAGCCCCTGGACCGCCGCAAATGAAAAACTGTTTTTT; CDR3aa: CASSPWTAANEKLFF
abundance: many; v_gene: TRBV20-1; j_gene: TRBJ2-5; d_gene: TRBD2; len: 18; CDR3nt: TGCAGTGCTAGGTTGGGGGAACTAGCGGGAGGGCCAGGAGAGACCCAGTACTTC; CDR3aa: CSARLGELAGGPGETQYF
abundance: .; v_gene: TRBV20-1; j_gene: TRBJ2-1; d_gene: TRBD1; len: 14; CDR3nt: TGCAGTGCTAGAGGGGACAGGGCTACGAATGAGCAGTTCTTC; CDR3aa: CSARGDRATNEQFF
abundance: few; v_gene: TRBV9; j_gene: TRBJ2-3; d_gene: .; len: 13; CDR3nt: TGTGCCAGCAGCGTCGGATTTGCGGATACGCAGTATTTT; CDR3aa: CASSVGFADTQYF
abundance: .; v_gene: TRBV5-1; j_gene: TRBJ2-5; d_gene: TRBD2; len: 16; CDR3nt: TGCGCCAGCAGCTTTTCGACTAGCGGGAGTATGGAGACCCAGTACTTC; CDR3aa: CASSFSTSGSMETQYF
abundance: few; v_gene: TRBV3-1; j_gene: TRBJ1-6; d_gene: .; len: 16; CDR3nt: TGTGCCAGCAGCCTCCGGGTGGCATTTGGTAATTCACCCCTCCACTTT; CDR3aa: CASSLRVAFGNSPLHF
abundance: once; v_gene: TRBV15; j_gene: TRBJ1-6; d_gene: .; len: 13; CDR3nt: TGTGCCACGGTTAGCAGGGAGGGATCACCCCTCCACTTT; CDR3aa: CATVSREGSPLHF
abundance: many; v_gene: TRBV12-3/TRBV12-4; j_gene: TRBJ2-7; d_gene: .; len: 13; CDR3nt: TGTGCCAGCAGTCCTACAGGATCCTACGAGCAGTACTTC; CDR3aa: CASSPTGSYEQYF
abundance: few; v_gene: TRBV6-1; j_gene: TRBJ2-5; d_gene: TRBD2; len: 15; CDR3nt: TGTGCCAGCAGAGGAAGAAGCGGGAGACAAGAGACCCAGTACTTC; CDR3aa: CASRGRSGRQETQYF
abundance: few; v_gene: TRBV20-1; j_gene: TRBJ1-2; d_gene: .; len: 12; CDR3nt: TGCAGTGCTAGATGGCAGTTCTATGGCTACACCTTC; CDR3aa: CSARWQFYGYTF
abundance: .; v_gene: TRBV29-1; j_gene: TRBJ1-1; d_gene: TRBD1; len: 15; CDR3nt: TGCAGCGTCACAGGGGATAATGGGGACGGGAGGGAAGCTTTCTTT; CDR3aa: CSVTGDNGDGREAFF
abundance: .; v_gene: TRBV6-1; j_gene: TRBJ2-7; d_gene: TRBD1; len: 13; CDR3nt: TGTGCCAGCAGTCGACAGGGGGCCAGCGAGCAGTACTTC; CDR3aa: CASSRQGASEQYF
abundance: .; v_gene: TRBV4-1; j_gene: TRBJ2-1; d_gene: .; len: 19; CDR3nt: TGCGCCAGCAGCCAAGGACTAGTTGGCCCTCCCAAAACCTACAATGAGCAGTTCTTC; CDR3aa: CASSQGLVGPPKTYNEQFF
abundance: few; v_gene: TRBV3-1; j_gene: TRBJ2-4; d_gene: .; len: 14; CDR3nt: TGTGCCAGCAGCATATCGGGCTACCTGGCGGCAAAGTACTTC; CDR3aa: CASSISGYLAAKYF
abundance: few; v_gene: TRBV28; j_gene: TRBJ1-1; d_gene: .; len: 15; CDR3nt: TGTGCCAGCAGTTCCGGGAGGCCCCCTTGGACTGAAGCTTTCTTT; CDR3aa: CASSSGRPPWTEAFF
abundance: few; v_gene: TRBV12-3/TRBV12-4; j_gene: TRBJ2-7; d_gene: .; len: 13; CDR3nt: TGTGCCAGCAGTCCTGGACGGCTGCGGGAGCAGTACTTC; CDR3aa: CASSPGRLREQYF
abundance: few; v_gene: TRBV5-1; j_gene: TRBJ1-3; d_gene: .; len: 16; CDR3nt: TGCGCCAGCAGCTCAGGGACTGTCGGTTTTCGAAACACCATATATTTT; CDR3aa: CASSSGTVGFRNTIYF
abundance: .; v_gene: TRBV5-5; j_gene: TRBJ1-3; d_gene: TRBD1; len: 15; CDR3nt: TGTGCCAGCAGCTTAACAGGGGGCACTGGAAACACCATATATTTT; CDR3aa: CASSLTGGTGNTIYF
abundance: few; v_gene: TRBV27; j_gene: TRBJ2-5; d_gene: TRBD2; len: 16; CDR3nt: TGTGCCAGCAGTCCAGGACTAGCGGGAGGGCGTGAGACCCAGTACTTC; CDR3aa: CASSPGLAGGRETQYF
abundance: .; v_gene: TRBV9; j_gene: TRBJ2-6; d_gene: .; len: 14; CDR3nt: TGTGCCAGCAGCGTGTCCTCTGGGGCCAACGTCCTGACTTTC; CDR3aa: CASSVSSGANVLTF
abundance: .; v_gene: TRBV25-1; j_gene: TRBJ2-1; d_gene: TRBD2; len: 20; CDR3nt: TGTGCCAGCAGTGATCTTAGGGTGGCAGGGGGACTAGCGGGAGATTTTGAGCAGTTCTTC; CDR3aa: CASSDLRVAGGLAGDFEQFF
abundance: .; v_gene: TRBV7-2; j_gene: TRBJ2-1; d_gene: .; len: 11; CDR3nt: TGTGCCAGCAGCTTAGTTGGTGGGCAGTTCTTC; CDR3aa: CASSLVGGQFF
abundance: .; v_gene: TRBV5-1; j_gene: TRBJ2-2; d_gene: TRBD2; len: 16; CDR3nt: TGCGCCAGCAGCCCTAGCGGGAGGACGAACACCGGGGAGCTGTTTTTT; CDR3aa: CASSPSGRTNTGELFF
abundance: few; v_gene: TRBV18; j_gene: TRBJ1-4; d_gene: .; len: 15; CDR3nt: TGTGCCAGCTCTTTCGGGGGGCCCGGAGATGAAAAACTGTTTTTT; CDR3aa: CASSFGGPGDEKLFF
abundance: few; v_gene: TRBV4-1; j_gene: TRBJ1-1; d_gene: .; len: 19; CDR3nt: TGCGCCAGCAGCTCGTTCGGTACGGAAGGCCCGTACATGAACACTGAAGCTTTCTTT; CDR3aa: CASSSFGTEGPYMNTEAFF
abundance: few; v_gene: TRBV7-6; j_gene: TRBJ2-7; d_gene: TRBD2; len: 15; CDR3nt: TGTGCCAGCAGCCATAGCGGGAGGGGTTCCTACGAGCAGTACTTC; CDR3aa: CASSHSGRGSYEQYF
abundance: many; v_gene: TRBV12-3/TRBV12-4; j_gene: TRBJ1-6; d_gene: .; len: 13; CDR3nt: TGTGCCAGCAGTTCAACGAGCGGTTCACCCCTCCACTTT; CDR3aa: CASSSTSGSPLHF
abundance: few; v_gene: TRBV18; j_gene: TRBJ2-1; d_gene: .; len: 13; CDR3nt: TGTGCCAGCTCACCACCGTATGGGAATGAGCAGTTCTTC; CDR3aa: CASSPPYGNEQFF